This T cell receptor (beta chain) is drawn from a study of Graves' ophthalmopathy and Graves' hyperthyroidism. General study results and limits: Blood also held most thyroid clonotypes expanded above 0.001 frequency.

Amplification from RNA transcripts yielded the TCR beta CDR3 regions. First-round RT-PCR employed HTBI primers, with a second-round multiplex PCR after it. TCRdb called the multiplex PCR reads again in MiXCR, with one record for every CDR3 protein. The profile shows roughly 420,000 distinct CDR3 sequences, more than 20% of them singletons. As to this clonotype: Its matching antigen is unknown.

Germline values: CDR1 MNHNS, CDR2 SASEGT. V lost 6 bases and J lost 6; bases outside the gene matches: 7. This CDR3 contains 14 residues. Sample: peripheral blood. The chain links TRBV6-1 to TRBJ2-2; 7 bases match TRBD1. This sequence originates from a woman between 18 and 29 years old with stable Graves' hyperthyroidism. CDR3 nucleotide sequence: TGTGCCAGCAGGCCGCCGACAGGGTCCGGGGAGCTGTTTTTT. Encoded protein: CASRPPTGSGELFF.